This T cell receptor (beta chain) was obtained from a study of blood T cell repertoires in COVID-19. This clone has a handful of counts. Repertoires were generated with immunoSEQ multiplex PCR, while TCRdb's copy carries only in-frame clones and drops some. The sample lists 250,000 to 300,000 clones; under 90% were seen once. CDR1 is LNHDA, CDR2 SQIVND, per germline (reference sequence). Germline trimming cut 5 bases from V and 3 bases from J; bases unmatched to any gene: 16. CDR3 length equals 18 residues. The chain uses TRBV19 and TRBJ2-3; 8 positions match TRBD1. The specimen was peripheral blood. The origin of this receptor is a woman in her sixties or seventies with active or convalescent COVID-19. The CDR3 region has the DNA TGTGCCAGTAGTGACGTTCGACAGGGGAGTGATCCAACAGATACGCAGTATTTT. It yields the protein CASSDVRQGSDPTDTQYF.